This T cell receptor beta chain was profiled in a study of blood T cell repertoires in COVID-19. Study-level information: The United States, Italy and Spain were the sources of the acute and convalescent COVID-19 samples. PBMCs, B-cell-depleted T cells, or T cells were the source of the cDNA or gDNA that made up the material.

Authors' methods: Nucleated cell number was recorded as an estimate derived from reference gene primer amplification. Measured with immunoSEQ multiplex PCR; TCRdb has only the in-frame clones, and not every one. The DNA gave D and trimming, while V, J and clone size come from that table. The sample has tens of thousands of clones, around 90% seen once. Trimming stripped 4 bases from V and 6 bases from J, with 14 bases between. Germline values: CDR1 KGHDR, CDR2 SFDVKD. The CDR3 has 15 residues. Sequenced input: peripheral blood. This chain links TRBV24-1 with TRBJ1-4, with a weak D call TRBD1 (6 bases). The clonotype comes from a male donor with acute or convalescent COVID-19. CDR3 DNA sequence: TGTGCCACCAGTGACACCAGGGAGGGGGATGAAAAACTGTTTTTT. Amino acid sequence: CATSDTREGDEKLFF.